This T cell receptor beta chain was obtained from a study of PD-1 blockade in classical Hodgkin lymphoma (dated by TCRdb to the early 2020s). With regard to the full study: Nivolumab dosing was 3 mg/kg intravenously every 2 weeks, continuing until either disease progression or unacceptable toxicity. To define a peripheral blood immune signature of response to PD-1 blockade in classical Hodgkin lymphoma, the study combined TCR beta sequencing with CyTOF. Overall study results and their limits: Among trial patients, those achieving complete response had baseline diversity similar to that of newly diagnosed patients, while diversity was significantly lower in partial responders and progressors. Baseline TCR diversity was reported as lower in newly diagnosed patients than in healthy donors, and lower still in relapsed/refractory patients. By C4D1, a significant rise was seen in CD4+ TCR diversity but not in CD8+ TCR diversity (p=0.0027 vs p=0.16), and the rise was most apparent among complete responders (p=0.02). Lower diversity was seen in patients whose nivolumab began less than 1 year after ASCT, and these patients were left out of later analyses so that immune reconstitution would not confound the results. The study was restricted to a single clinical trial cohort, and the causes of repertoire differences, possibly disease activity or prior therapy, were left undefined.

CDR1 and CDR2 are drawn from the germline V gene: SGHRS, YFSETQ. V trim: 0 bases; J trim: 7 bases; unmatched bases: 15. The CDR3, from cysteine to phenylalanine, totals 18 residues. The only DNA kept is the CDR3, 54 bases in frame from the first base. The time point label for this specimen denotes: cycle 2 day 1 (C2D1) of nivolumab. Every trial patient had relapsed after autologous stem cell transplantation, and cohorts A, B and C differed in prior brentuximab vedotin exposure. The trial cohort was composed of 55 to 65 patients with relapsed/refractory classical Hodgkin lymphoma, for whom complete response, partial response or progressive disease was recorded as best overall response. Trial patients were treated with single-agent nivolumab in the multi-cohort phase II CheckMate 205 trial. An independent review committee assessed best overall response using the 2007 International Working Group response criteria. Trial PBMCs were collected immediately before nivolumab initiation (C1D1) and during therapy at cycle 2 day 1 and cycle 4 day 1. After peripheral blood was drawn into 8 mL Vacutainer Cell Preparation Tubes, PBMCs were isolated by centrifugation and then cryopreserved.

Points on this clone: Its antigen remains undetermined. The record has no base qualities; no much larger clone is one base away.

Genomic DNA was extracted with the Qiagen DNeasy kit from unsorted PBMCs and from negatively selected CD4+ and CD8+ fractions. Using primers that anneal to V and J segments, immunoSEQ multiplex PCR amplified the TCR beta CDR3 regions. Amplification bias was minimized using a synthetic immune receptor repertoire, and residual bias was removed computationally after sequencing. The source study handled its data this way. Repertoire diversity was quantified as the Shannon entropy index using custom Python scripts. Unsorted, CD4+ and CD8+ repertoires were analyzed separately, except for combined analyses in which CD4+ and CD8+ sequences were merged in silico. Clonal expansion was defined as at least a 2-fold frequency increase after treatment relative to C1D1, with a pseudocount of 0.5 for undetected baseline clones. Clones with 0 or 1 copy at C1D1 were classified as singleton clones, and clones with 2 or more copies were classified as non-singleton clones. Clones expanded in unsorted samples were assigned a CD4+, CD8+ or unknown annotation through matching of protein sequences in sorted samples from the same patient. Diversity changes from C1D1 to C4D1 were tested in paired samples using Wilcoxon tests. TCRdb limited this immuneACCESS table to in-frame rearrangements with V and J called. A share of clones is missing; checked studies link under half to unresolved V genes, and the rest is unexplained. The DNA gave D and trimming, while V, J and clone size come from that table. The sample table holds about 17,000 clones, of which 82% were seen once. Jointly, the top ten make up roughly a quarter of the sample.

This receptor was obtained from a human donor with classical Hodgkin lymphoma. Sequenced here: peripheral blood mononuclear cells (PBMCs), sampled before the second cycle of nivolumab. The V gene is TRBV5-1 and the J gene is TRBJ2-2, and 7 junction bases match TRBD1. CDR3 loop: CASSLVVRGGPLFGELFF. DNA sequence: TGCGCCAGCAGCTTGGTCGTTAGAGGGGGCCCCTTGTTCGGGGAGCTGTTTTTT.